A single sample gave rise to the 13 T cell receptor beta chains below, sequenced in a study of identical twins. TCRdb reanalysed the 5' RACE reads using MiXCR and keeps one entry per CDR3 protein. This sample yields 240,000 or so distinct CDR3 sequences, of which approximately 12% are seen a single time; about 4.1% belongs to the top ten. The same data also contributed to another study, on yellow fever vaccine responses in identical twins.

Sequencing input: memory (CD45RO+) T cells sorted from blood. The receptors derive from a woman between 18 and 29 years old in good health.

This clonotype was counted a few times. The V and J genes are TRBV13 and TRBJ2-1, with 9 nucleotides matching TRBD2. V dropped 1 base and J dropped 0; count of bases not matched to a gene: 7. Looked up from germline, CDR1 is PRHDT and CDR2 is FYEKMQ (reference sequence). This CDR3 has 18 amino acids. CDR3 DNA: TGTGCCAGCAGCTTAGACAGATCTAGCGGGACCTCCTACAATGAGCAGTTCTTC. As protein: CASSLDRSSGTSYNEQFF.

This clonotype was counted between two and nine times. The chain carries TRBV30 and TRBJ2-3, with D possibly matching TRBD2 (5 bases). V was pared by 7 bases and J by 1 base, with 15 bases between. This CDR3 contains 14 residues. Per germline, CDR1 GTSNPN and CDR2 SVGIG (reference sequence). The chain's CDR3 is CASQHERRTDTQYF. The CDR3 bases are TGTGCCTCTCAGCATGAGCGGCGCACAGATACGCAGTATTTT.

The sample holds many counts of this clonotype. The V call is TRBV29-1, the J call TRBJ2-2; D is possibly TRBD1 (6 bases). The CDR3 has 13 amino acids. From germline, CDR1 is SQVTM and CDR2 ANQGSEA. Between the trimmed V and J ends, which lost 8 bases and 4 bases, there was a span of 14 bases. This CDR3 reads CSSQVRGTGELFF. The CDR3 nucleotides are TGCAGCTCCCAAGTCAGGGGCACCGGGGAGCTGTTTTTT.

This clonotype was seen only a few times. The chain joins TRBV24-1 to TRBJ2-2, with a possible D match to TRBD2 (6 bases). The germline CDR1 and CDR2 sequences are KGHDR and SFDVKD. V was cut by 7 bases and J by 4 bases, with 21 bases left in between. There are 17 residues in the CDR3. DNA for the CDR3: TGTGCCACCAGCAGATCCACAGTTTTCGGGAGCACCGGGGAGCTGTTTTTT. Translating it yields CATSRSTVFGSTGELFF.

This clonotype was seen repeatedly, ten times or more. The V and J genes are TRBV12-3 or TRBV12-4 and TRBJ2-1; D is uncertain. This CDR3 is 13 amino acids long. Trimming cost V 6 bases and J 8 bases, with 14 bases left between them. Here the CDR3 DNA reads TGTGCCAGCAGATCCCAACTTATCTATGAGCAGTTCTTC. Translation: CASRSQLIYEQFF.

This clonotype was counted at least ten times. The chain is built from TRBV15 and TRBJ2-7; 8 bases map to TRBD1. The CDR3 runs 14 residues. The germline V gene encodes CDR1 LNHNV and CDR2 YYDKDF (reference sequence). V shed 4 bases and J 3 bases; nucleotides not matched to a gene: 5. In DNA form, the CDR3 reads TGTGCCACCAGCACAAACAGGGGGAGCTACGAGCAGTACTTC. It yields the protein CATSTNRGSYEQYF.

This clonotype has only a few counts. The DNA for the CDR3 is TGCAGTGCCATACTAGGTTATAGCAATCAGCCCCAGCATTTT. This encodes CSAILGYSNQPQHF. V is TRBV20-1 and J is TRBJ1-5; the D is unclear. CDR1 and CDR2 (germline): DFQATT, SNEGSKA (reference sequence). V lost 6 bases and J lost 0, with 12 bases in between. CDR3 length: 14 amino acids.

A few counts support this clonotype. V gene TRBV12-3 or TRBV12-4 combines with J gene TRBJ1-2, with a tentative D call TRBD1 (6 bases). V gave up 7 bases and J gave up 4 bases, with 13 bases separating them. The CDR3 length is 13 residues. The chain's CDR3 is CASKRDTSYGYTF. The CDR3 coding sequence is TGTGCCAGCAAAAGGGACACATCCTATGGCTACACCTTC.

The V gene is TRBV28, the J gene TRBJ1-5; 7 positions match TRBD1. The germline gives CDR1 MDHEN, CDR2 SYDVKM. The junction had 6 bases not matched to a gene; V was cut back by 4 bases and J by 6 bases. The CDR3 sequence is 14 residues long. For the CDR3, the DNA is TGTGCCAGCAGTTCGACAGGGAGCGTTCAGCCCCAGCATTTT. Its protein product is CASSSTGSVQPQHF.

In this sample, this clonotype turned up many times. The rearrangement links TRBV12-3 or TRBV12-4 to TRBJ1-5; 8 bases align to TRBD1. V trimming: 7 bases; J trimming: 9 bases; junction bases outside the gene matches: 8. The CDR3 sequence is 13 residues long. The CDR3 protein is CASTTGGRRPQHF. The CDR3, as DNA: TGTGCCAGCACTACAGGGGGTCGGAGGCCCCAGCATTTT.

This clonotype showed up many times. This CDR3 reads CSATQGGTDTQYF. CDR3 sequence (DNA): TGCAGTGCTACCCAGGGAGGCACAGATACGCAGTATTTT. The genes are TRBV20-1 and TRBJ2-3; perhaps D is TRBD1 or TRBD2 (5 bases each). V was cut by 4 bases and J by 1 base, with 9 bases left in between. Germline lookup yields CDR1 DFQATT and CDR2 SNEGSKA (reference sequence). The CDR3 is made up of 13 amino acids.

This clonotype was picked up a small number of times. This chain connects TRBV27 to TRBJ2-1; a possible D gene is TRBD2 (5 bases). The CDR3 sequence is 16 residues long. Trimming took 7 bases from V and 3 from J, leaving 19 bases between them. Germline CDR1 is MNHEY and CDR2 is SMNVEV (reference sequence). CDR3 DNA: TGTGCCAGCACCCCCCGGGGTAGACTAATCTACAATGAGCAGTTCTTC. Protein product: CASTPRGRLIYNEQFF.

This clonotype was counted a few times. This chain links TRBV6-1 with TRBJ2-1; 7 positions agree with TRBD1. The CDR3 extends over 19 amino acids. Unmatched junction bases numbered 20, after V lost 5 bases and J lost 4 bases. From germline, CDR1 is MNHNS and CDR2 SASEGT. The CDR3 DNA follows: TGTGCCAGCAGTCCACAGGGGATGAAGGGACGGCATACTTACAATGAGCAGTTCTTC. Encoded protein: CASSPQGMKGRHTYNEQFF.